The 3 T cell receptor beta chains below all came from one sample that was sequenced in a study of blood T cell repertoires in COVID-19. Assay used: immunoSEQ multiplex PCR; TCRdb lists only in-frame clones, some missing. The sample includes some 230,000 clones, about 88% of them seen just once. The material sequenced was peripheral blood. The receptors originated from a woman aged 45-65 years with COVID-19, enrolled during active disease.

The CDR3 DNA sequence: TGTGCCAGCAGTTTAGTGGAGGGAAATGAGCAGTTCTTC. Protein sequence: CASSLVEGNEQFF. The rearrangement joins TRBV12-3 or TRBV12-4 to TRBJ2-1; D is possibly TRBD2 (6 bases). Deletions cut 1 base from V and 7 bases from J, with 8 bases between. The CDR3 runs 13 residues.

The chain uses TRBV12-3 or TRBV12-4 and TRBJ1-1; TRBD1 is a possible D gene (6 bases). The V end lost 3 bases, the J end lost 4 bases, and 9 bases lay between the germline ends. The CDR3 has 13 amino acids. The CDR3 region has the DNA TGTGCCAGCAGTTTCGGGGGGCCCACTGAAGCTTTCTTT. This gives the protein CASSFGGPTEAFF.

The CDR3 DNA follows: TGTGCCAGCAGTTTCAGGGGAGACTTTAATTCACCCCTCCACTTT. It specifies CASSFRGDFNSPLHF. The rearrangement links TRBV27 to TRBJ1-6, with D perhaps TRBD1 (6 bases). V lost 3 bases and J 6 bases, leaving 12 bases between the germline ends. This CDR3 has 15 residues. Germline CDR1 and CDR2: MNHEY and SMNVEV (reference sequence).